Below, 5 T cell receptor beta chains from the same sample are listed, as sequenced in a study of cytomegalovirus exposure and HLA in healthy donors. Produced via immunoSEQ multiplex PCR; TCRdb's table is partial and in-frame only. Among 90,000 to 130,000 clones, around 82% were seen once, and the ten largest hold approximately 2.9%. The sample consisted of PBMCs. The receptors here all came from a woman aged 18 to 35 in good health and CMV-seronegative.

This clone has only a few counts. V and J are TRBV5-8 and TRBJ2-7; 9 positions match TRBD2. The germline CDR1 and CDR2 sequences are SGHTS and YDEGEE. This CDR3 is built from 15 residues. The V segment lost 4 bases and the J segment 5 bases; nucleotides outside the gene matches: 10. The CDR3 protein is CASSDGLAFGDEQYF. CDR3 DNA: TGTGCCAGCAGCGATGGACTAGCGTTCGGCGACGAGCAGTACTTC.

V usage is TRBV10-3 and J usage is TRBJ2-5; TRBD2 matches at 8 bases. The V gene's germline CDR1 is ENHRY and CDR2 SYGVKD. With V trimmed by 2 bases and J by 4 bases, 6 bases remained unmatched. The CDR3 runs to 15 residues. This CDR3 reads CAISERGGPPETQYF. The CDR3 coding sequence is TGTGCCATCAGTGAGCGGGGGGGCCCGCCAGAGACCCAGTACTTC.

The genes are TRBV5-1 and TRBJ2-3; 9 bases match TRBD1. CDR3 length equals 16 residues. Unmatched junction bases numbered 11, after V lost 4 bases and J lost 5 bases. Germline V gene data show CDR1 as SGHRS and CDR2 as YFSETQ. CDR3 coding DNA: TGCGCCAGCAGCCCGAGGGACAGGGTGGTTGAAGATACGCAGTATTTT. Its translation is CASSPRDRVVEDTQYF.

This CDR3 is CAWSGERYYEQYF. CDR3 in DNA: TGTGCCTGGAGTGGCGAGCGATACTACGAGCAGTACTTC. V usage is TRBV30 and J usage is TRBJ2-7; no firm D call. Looked up from germline, CDR1 is GTSNPN and CDR2 is SVGIG (reference sequence). The CDR3 extends over 13 amino acids. V lost 1 base, J lost 3 bases, and 10 bases lay in between.

The sample holds one count of this clone. This chain uses TRBV19 with TRBJ1-1, with 8 bases matching TRBD1. The CDR3 spans 14 residues. Trimming cost V 7 bases and J 4 bases; bases outside gene matches: 8. CDR1 and CDR2 (germline): LNHDA, SQIVND (reference sequence). CDR3 coding DNA: TGTGCCAGTACTCGGCAGGGGGCTGGCACTGAAGCTTTCTTT. It yields the protein CASTRQGAGTEAFF.